The sequence of this T cell receptor (beta chain) was determined in a study of T cells after yellow fever vaccination. TCRdb re-called the 5' RACE reads with MiXCR, one entry per CDR3 protein. The profile shows a few hundred thousand distinct CDR3 sequences, roughly 5% of them singletons. Germline CDR1 MNHEY, CDR2 SMNVEV (reference sequence). This CDR3 is built from 14 residues. The V and J ends lost 10 bases and 2 bases respectively, with 16 bases between them. The source of this sequence is a man aged 18 to 29 who received the YFV17D yellow fever vaccine. The material was CD4+ T cells sorted from PBMCs, obtained on the day of the yellow fever booster vaccination. The genes are TRBV27 and TRBJ2-3, with D possibly matching TRBD1 (5 bases). The CDR3 region is CATARQRNTDTQYF. In DNA form, the CDR3 reads TGTGCCACCGCCAGACAGCGAAACACAGATACGCAGTATTTT.